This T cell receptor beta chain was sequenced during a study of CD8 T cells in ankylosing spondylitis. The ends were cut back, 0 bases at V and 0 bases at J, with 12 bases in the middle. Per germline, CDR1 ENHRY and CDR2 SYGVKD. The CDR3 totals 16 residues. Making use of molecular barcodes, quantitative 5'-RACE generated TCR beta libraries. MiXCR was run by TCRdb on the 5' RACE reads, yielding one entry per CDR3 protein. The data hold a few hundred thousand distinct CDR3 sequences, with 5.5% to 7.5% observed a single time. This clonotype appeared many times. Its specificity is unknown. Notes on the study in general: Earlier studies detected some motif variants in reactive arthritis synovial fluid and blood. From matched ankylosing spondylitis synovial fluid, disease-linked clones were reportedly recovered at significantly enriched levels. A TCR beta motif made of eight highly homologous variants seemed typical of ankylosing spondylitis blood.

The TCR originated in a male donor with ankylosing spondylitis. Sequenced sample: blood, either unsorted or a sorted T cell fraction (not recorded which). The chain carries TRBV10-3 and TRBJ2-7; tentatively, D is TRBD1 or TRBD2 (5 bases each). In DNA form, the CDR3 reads TGTGCCATCAGTGAGTCTTGGGACCGAACCTCCTACGAGCAGTACTTC. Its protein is CAISESWDRTSYEQYF.